The rows below give T cell receptor beta chains drawn from one sample of a study of shared clonotypes between healthy human individuals. Repertoires were generated with immunoSEQ multiplex PCR, while TCRdb's copy carries only in-frame clones and drops some. The sample lists 2,500,000 or so clones, roughly nine tenths occurring once. Sequencing was performed on naive CD4+ T cells sorted from blood. Every receptor here comes from a young man in good health. CDR3s include the opening cysteine and the closing phenylalanine or tryptophan. The D gene is left open where the match is weak. Not every row has a clone size; where given, it reads once, few, many or a size class.

j_call v_call clone_size d_call cdr3_nt cdr3_aa
TRBJ2-2 TRBV13 NA TRBD1 TGTGCCAGCAGCTTGAGACAGGGGCTCGACACCGGGGAGCTGTTTTTT CASSLRQGLDTGELFF
TRBJ2-5 TRBV10-3 once TRBD2 TGTGCCATCAGTCGGACTAGCGGGGGCCTCGAGACCCAGTACTTC CAISRTSGGLETQYF
TRBJ2-1 TRBV4-2 NA NA TGTGCCAGCAGCCGAGACCTGGGAAATCACAATGAGCAGTTCTTC CASSRDLGNHNEQFF
TRBJ2-6 TRBV30 NA NA TGTGCCTGGAGGTACTCTGGGGCCAACGTCCTGACTTTC CAWRYSGANVLTF
TRBJ2-3 TRBV28 once NA TGTGCCAGCGAGGTAGGCACAGATACGCAGTATTTT CASEVGTDTQYF
TRBJ1-2 TRBV6-1 once NA TGTGCCAGCAGTGAAGCGCCGGGACGGAACTATGGCTACACCTTC CASSEAPGRNYGYTF
TRBJ1-4 TRBV4-1 NA TRBD1 TGCGCCAGCAGCCAAGCGGGACAGGGGGCGGAAAAACTGTTTTTT CASSQAGQGAEKLFF
TRBJ1-6 TRBV7-9 NA NA TGTGCCACACCCCTCGACCGGGTCCATAATTCACCCCTCCACTTT CATPLDRVHNSPLHF
TRBJ2-1 TRBV7-9 NA NA TGTGCCAGCAGCTTAGCACAAGAGCAGTTCTTC CASSLAQEQFF
TRBJ2-7 TRBV5-4 few TRBD2 TGTGCCAGCAGCCTTGGGGGAGGGGCCGGTTCTTACGAGCAGTACTTC CASSLGGGAGSYEQYF
TRBJ2-5 TRBV9 NA TRBD2 TGTGCCAGCAGCGTAAGCGGGAGCAGCGGGACCCAGTACTTC CASSVSGSSGTQYF
TRBJ1-1 TRBV20-1 NA NA TGCAGTGCTAGACAGGGCGAGGCTTTCTTT CSARQGEAFF
TRBJ2-5 TRBV19 NA TRBD1 TGTGCCAGTAGTTCTCGACAGGGGGTGTGGGAGACCCAGTACTTC CASSSRQGVWETQYF
TRBJ1-2 TRBV10-3 NA NA TGTGCCATCAGTGGACTATATGGCTACACCTTC CAISGLYGYTF
TRBJ2-2 TRBV5-4 NA TRBD1 TGTGCCAGCAGCTCCGGGACAGACCAGACCGGGGAGCTGTTTTTT CASSSGTDQTGELFF
TRBJ1-4 TRBV5-1 NA TRBD1 TGCGCCAGCAGCTTCAGGGGGCTAGCTAATGAAAAACTGTTTTTT CASSFRGLANEKLFF
TRBJ1-6 TRBV30 NA TRBD1 TGTGCCTGGAGCGTAACAGGGGAATCACCCCTCCACTTT CAWSVTGESPLHF
TRBJ2-6 TRBV10-3 NA NA TGTGCCATCAGTGGGACGACCGAGGGGCGCGATGGGGCCAACGTCCTGACTTTC CAISGTTEGRDGANVLTF
TRBJ2-7 TRBV29-1 NA TRBD1 TGCAGCGGGGGACAGGGAACATACGAGCAGTACTTC CSGGQGTYEQYF
TRBJ2-7 TRBV5-8 NA NA TGTGCCAGCAGCTCGTACGGATCCCGCCCCTACGAGCAGTACTTC CASSSYGSRPYEQYF
TRBJ1-4 TRBV28 NA NA TGTGCCAGCAGTTCGAGTTTGGGGGATTGGGGTAATGAAAAACTGTTTTTT CASSSSLGDWGNEKLFF
TRBJ2-3 TRBV10-3 NA NA TGTGCCATCAGCCCGGGACCGACTAGCACAGATACGCAGTATTTT CAISPGPTSTDTQYF
TRBJ2-5 TRBV18 NA TRBD2 TGTGCCAGCTCACCAACAACGGGGGGTGTCCAAGAGACCCAGTACTTC CASSPTTGGVQETQYF
TRBJ2-7 TRBV15 NA TRBD2 TGTGCCACCAGCGCGGGAGGTTCCTCCTACGAGCAGTACTTC CATSAGGSSYEQYF
TRBJ1-1 TRBV6-1 NA NA TGTGCCAGCAGTAAACATAGGGAAGAAGCTTTCTTT CASSKHREEAFF